Listed below are T cell receptor beta chains from one sample, sequenced in a study of T cell repertoires in cytomegalovirus infection. What these receptors recognize is not known. MiXCR was run by TCRdb on the reads, yielding one entry per CDR3 protein. The sample yields 300,000 to 400,000 distinct CDR3 sequences, 20% to 25% seen once. Sample: cultured PBMCs, taken from culture after CMV antigen stimulation. The receptors here all came from a human donor in good health (CMV status not recorded). Some clones in this sample may be carry-over from other donors' samples. CDR3s include the opening cysteine and the closing phenylalanine or tryptophan. Each record gives: V gene, D gene, J gene, clone size, CDR3 DNA, CDR3 protein. D genes are given only for firm matches. Expanded clones are given a class, and other clones once, few, many or no size at all.

TRBV7-8	NA	TRBJ1-3	many	TGTGCCAGCAGCCCTATGTCAGGGGTAGGAGGAAACACCATATATTTT	CASSPMSGVGGNTIYF
TRBV29-1	TRBD1	TRBJ2-7	NA	TGCAGCGGCACCTCCGGGACAGGGTTGAGGGAGCAGTACTTC	CSGTSGTGLREQYF
TRBV7-2	NA	TRBJ2-3	many	TGTGCCAGCAGCCCAAGGAACACAGATACGCAGTATTTT	CASSPRNTDTQYF
TRBV27	TRBD1	TRBJ1-5	NA	TGTGCCAGCAGTTTATCGGCCGGGGACAGTAGCAATCAGCCCCAGCATTTT	CASSLSAGDSSNQPQHF
TRBV3-1	TRBD2	TRBJ2-3	NA	TGTGCCAGCAGCCAAGCTGTCTCGCTAGCGGGAGGAAGGCTCACAGATACGCAGTATTTT	CASSQAVSLAGGRLTDTQYF
TRBV12-3/TRBV12-4	TRBD1	TRBJ2-5	few	TGTGCCAGCGCCCCACACAGGGGCCAAGAGACCCAGTACTTC	CASAPHRGQETQYF
TRBV12-5	TRBD1	TRBJ2-2	NA	TGTGCTAGTGGTAGCGGACAGGTTGGCACCGGGGAGCTGTTTTTT	CASGSGQVGTGELFF
TRBV6-5	NA	TRBJ2-3	NA	TGTGCCAGCAGCCATAGGGCCCTAGGCACAGATACGCAGTATTTT	CASSHRALGTDTQYF
TRBV27	NA	TRBJ1-6	NA	TGTGCCAGTCGCGGCGGGTCCTATAATTCACCCCTCCACTTT	CASRGGSYNSPLHF
TRBV7-9	NA	TRBJ2-5	many	TGTGCCAGCAGCGCACCGGCCTCTGAAGCGGAGACCCAGTACTTC	CASSAPASEAETQYF
TRBV28	NA	TRBJ2-5	many	TGTGCCAGCAGCGTTGGGGGAAGGTGGGAGACCCAGTACTTC	CASSVGGRWETQYF
TRBV5-4	NA	TRBJ2-2	NA	TGTGCCAGCAGCACGCCGGGGAGAGGGGAGCTGTTTTTT	CASSTPGRGELFF
TRBV2	TRBD1	TRBJ2-1	few	TGTGCCAGCAGAGAATCCGGGACAGGGGGAGACTTTTCCTACAATGAGCAGTTCTTC	CASRESGTGGDFSYNEQFF
TRBV7-2	TRBD2	TRBJ2-5	NA	TGTGCCAGCAGCAATCAAGCGGGACAAGAGACCCAGTACTTC	CASSNQAGQETQYF
TRBV7-6	NA	TRBJ2-3	NA	TGTGCCACCTCTAGGGGCTTCGGCACAGATACGCAGTATTTT	CATSRGFGTDTQYF
TRBV18	NA	TRBJ1-2	NA	TGTGCCAGCTCACAACCGTGGCGTGCTAACTATGGCTACACCTTC	CASSQPWRANYGYTF
TRBV7-9	TRBD1	TRBJ2-3	few	TGTGCCAGCAGCCTACTCCGACAGGGGAATACGCAGTATTTT	CASSLLRQGNTQYF
TRBV7-9	NA	TRBJ2-1	few	TGTGCCAGCAGCGCCCACCGGACTCTTACCTACAATGAGCAGTTCTTC	CASSAHRTLTYNEQFF
TRBV12-3/TRBV12-4	TRBD2	TRBJ2-5	NA	TGTGCCAGCAGTTCTCCTAGCGGGATGGACGAGACCCAGTACTTC	CASSSPSGMDETQYF
TRBV7-9	NA	TRBJ2-5	few	TGTGCCAGCGGGGAGACAAATCCCTCCGAGACCCAGTACTTC	CASGETNPSETQYF
TRBV18	NA	TRBJ2-7	NA	TGTGCCAGCTCACACATACGACAGACCTTAACCGAGCAGTACTTC	CASSHIRQTLTEQYF
TRBV19	TRBD2	TRBJ2-1	few	TGTGCCAGTAGCCTCGGGCGGGGGGCTGATAAGCAGTTCTTC	CASSLGRGADKQFF
TRBV7-6	TRBD2	TRBJ2-1	few	TGTGCCAGCAGCTTAGCGAACCTAGCGGGAAGTTACAATGAGCAGTTCTTC	CASSLANLAGSYNEQFF
TRBV7-9	NA	TRBJ1-6	many	TGTGCCAGCAGCATTGAACAGGGATATAATTCACCCCTCCACTTT	CASSIEQGYNSPLHF
TRBV12-3/TRBV12-4	NA	TRBJ2-3	once	TGTGCCAGCAGTTTCGTCGGGGTCGCAGATACGCAGTATTTT	CASSFVGVADTQYF
TRBV7-3	NA	TRBJ2-5	NA	TGTGCCAGCAGCCCCGGGTCCCGAGAGACCCAGTACTTC	CASSPGSRETQYF
TRBV28	TRBD1	TRBJ2-5	NA	TGTGCCAGCAGCCCAATTCCGGGACAGGGAAATCAAGAGACCCAGTACTTC	CASSPIPGQGNQETQYF
TRBV4-3	TRBD2	TRBJ2-1	NA	TGCGCCAGCAGCGGTCGGCTAGCGGGAGGCGGCAATGAGCAGTTCTTC	CASSGRLAGGGNEQFF
TRBV12-5	NA	TRBJ1-2	many	TGTGCTAGTGGTTTTCTAGTCCGTCTAAACTATGGCTACACCTTC	CASGFLVRLNYGYTF
TRBV7-2	NA	TRBJ2-5	many	TGTGCCAGCAGCTTCCGCTTAAGGCCTCAAGAGACCCAGTACTTC	CASSFRLRPQETQYF
TRBV2	NA	TRBJ2-2	NA	TGTGCCAGCAGTGAAACTTGGGGACGAACCGGGGAGCTGTTTTTT	CASSETWGRTGELFF
TRBV7-2	NA	TRBJ1-5	many	TGTGCCAGCAGCTTATACATTAACCAGCCCCAGCATTTT	CASSLYINQPQHF
TRBV7-9	NA	TRBJ1-1	NA	TGTGCCAGCAGCTTAGACAGGATAGCGGCTGAAGCTTTCTTT	CASSLDRIAAEAFF
TRBV6-1	NA	TRBJ1-2	few	TGTGCCAGCAGTCAAGCCGTGAATGGCTACACCTTC	CASSQAVNGYTF
TRBV19	NA	TRBJ1-3	NA	TGTGCCAGTAGTAAGACAGGAATTGGAAACACCATATATTTT	CASSKTGIGNTIYF
TRBV7-2	TRBD2	TRBJ2-5	NA	TGTGCCAGCAGCCGGACTAGCTACTGGGAGGCCCAGTACTTC	CASSRTSYWEAQYF
TRBV4-1	TRBD2	TRBJ2-3	once	TGCGCCAGCAGCCAAGAAGGTACTAGCGGGTCCACAGATACGCAGTATTTT	CASSQEGTSGSTDTQYF
TRBV11-2	NA	TRBJ1-2	NA	TGTGCCAGCAGCTTTGACAGCTACTATATGTTCAACACCTTC	CASSFDSYYMFNTF
TRBV15	NA	TRBJ1-2	many	TGTGCCACCAGCAGAGGATTCACAGGGAGGGACTATGGCTACACCTTC	CATSRGFTGRDYGYTF
TRBV29-1	TRBD2	TRBJ2-5	NA	TGCAGCGTTTCAGGACTAGCGGGAGGGCGTGGGGAGACCCAGTACTTC	CSVSGLAGGRGETQYF
TRBV6-2/TRBV6-3	NA	TRBJ2-1	NA	TGTGCCAGCAGCCGCTTTGAGTATGGGCAGTTCTTC	CASSRFEYGQFF
TRBV7-2	NA	TRBJ1-5	many	TGTGCCAGCAGTCCGACCCAAGATCAGCCCCAGCATTTT	CASSPTQDQPQHF
TRBV7-2	NA	TRBJ2-1	many	TGTGCCAGCAGCTTAAACTTAGCCCCCTACAATGAGCAGTTCTTC	CASSLNLAPYNEQFF
TRBV4-1	NA	TRBJ1-1	NA	TGCGCCAGCAGCCAAGTACCCCTGAACACTGAAGCTTTCTTT	CASSQVPLNTEAFF
TRBV30	NA	TRBJ2-5	NA	TGTGCCTGGGAATCCGAGACCGGACTGGAGACCCAGTACTTC	CAWESETGLETQYF